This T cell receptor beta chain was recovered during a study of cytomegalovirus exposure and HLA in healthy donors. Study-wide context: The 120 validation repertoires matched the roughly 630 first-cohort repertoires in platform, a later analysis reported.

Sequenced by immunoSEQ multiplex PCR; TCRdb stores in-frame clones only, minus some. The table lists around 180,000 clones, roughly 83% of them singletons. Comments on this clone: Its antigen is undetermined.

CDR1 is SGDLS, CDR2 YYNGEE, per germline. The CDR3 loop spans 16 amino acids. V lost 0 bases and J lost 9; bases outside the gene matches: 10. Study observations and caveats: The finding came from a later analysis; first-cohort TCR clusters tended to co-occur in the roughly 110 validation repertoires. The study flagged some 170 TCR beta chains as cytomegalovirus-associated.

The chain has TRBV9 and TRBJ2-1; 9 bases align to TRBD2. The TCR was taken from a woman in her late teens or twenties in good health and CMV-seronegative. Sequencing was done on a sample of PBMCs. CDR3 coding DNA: TGTGCCAGCAGCGTAGGGGCTAGCGGGGTAGACGGTGAGCAGTTCTTC. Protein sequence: CASSVGASGVDGEQFF.